This T cell receptor beta chain was captured by sequencing in a study of T-cell reconstitution after alpha-beta-depleted transplantation in children. General study results and limits: The origin of high day-60 TCRbeta diversity in some patients lay in surviving recipient T cells and thymic progenitors. From newly produced T cells came most of the T-cell counts and diversity one year after transplant. Several hundred expanded graft clones reportedly were the source of alpha-beta T cells about two months after transplant.

This clonotype was found a few times. Its specificity is not known. The germline V gene encodes CDR1 SGHTA and CDR2 FQGTGA. The CDR3 has 18 residues. Losses at the gene ends were 1 base for V and 4 bases for J; bases not matched to a gene: 8. For TCRbeta, the library was prepared with unique molecular identifiers. TCRdb re-called the PCR reads through MiXCR, storing one row per CDR3 protein. The table records 780,000 or so distinct CDR3 sequences, roughly 16% of them present only once. The source material was PBMCs, mostly from graft donor cells, sampled 360 days after TCRalphabeta/CD19-depleted stem cell transplant. The V call is TRBV7-3, the J call TRBJ2-5, with 14 bases aligning to TRBD2. This TCR was recovered from a male patient under 18 who had a stem cell transplant for acute lymphoblastic leukemia, so the T cells may come from the graft donor. The CDR3 DNA reads as TGTGCCAGCAGCTTAATAGCCGGGACTAGCGGGAGTGGAGAGACCCAGTACTTC. Encoded protein: CASSLIAGTSGSGETQYF.